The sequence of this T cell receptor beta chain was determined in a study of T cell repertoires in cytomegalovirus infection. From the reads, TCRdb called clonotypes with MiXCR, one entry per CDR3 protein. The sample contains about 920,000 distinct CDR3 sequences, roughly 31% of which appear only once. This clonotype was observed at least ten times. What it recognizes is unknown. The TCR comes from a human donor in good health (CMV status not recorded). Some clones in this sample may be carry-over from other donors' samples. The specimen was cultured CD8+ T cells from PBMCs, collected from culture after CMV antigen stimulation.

CDR3 coding DNA: TGCGCCAGCAGCGACTATCGGACCAAAGGGGACACTGAAGCTTTCTTT. This translates into CASSDYRTKGDTEAFF. The chain links TRBV4-1 to TRBJ1-1, with a tentative D call TRBD1 (5 bases). The CDR3 spans 16 residues. Germline CDR1 reads MGHRA; CDR2 reads YSYEKL. Trimming took 5 bases from V and 3 from J, leaving 19 bases between them.